Described below is a single T cell receptor (beta chain) sequence and its context. The data belong to a study of technical replicates of blood from several donors. Sequencing used immunoSEQ multiplex PCR; TCRdb keeps in-frame clones, though not all of them. The sample holds some 77,000 clones, about 90% seen once. The germline V gene encodes CDR1 SQVTM and CDR2 ANQGSEA. This CDR3 spans 12 amino acids. The V gene lost 6 bases and the J gene lost 5 bases, with 14 bases spanning the gap. Sequenced material: T cells isolated from PBMCs. The TCR sequence derives from a human donor in good health. V usage is TRBV29-1 and J usage is TRBJ2-7; D is possibly TRBD1 (5 bases). The CDR3 DNA follows: TGCAGCGTCCCCGGGCAGGGCGACGAGCAGTACTTC. This gives the protein CSVPGQGDEQYF.